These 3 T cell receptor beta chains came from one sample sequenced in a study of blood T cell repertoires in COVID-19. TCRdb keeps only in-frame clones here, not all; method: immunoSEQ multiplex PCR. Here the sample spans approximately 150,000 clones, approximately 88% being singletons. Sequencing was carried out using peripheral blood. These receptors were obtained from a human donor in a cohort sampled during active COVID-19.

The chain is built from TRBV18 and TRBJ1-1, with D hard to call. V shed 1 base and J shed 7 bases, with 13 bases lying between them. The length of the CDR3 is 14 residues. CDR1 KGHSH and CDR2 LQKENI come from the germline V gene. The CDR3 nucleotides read TGTGCCAGCTCACCACGCTCGGCAGCTAGTGAAGCTTTCTTT. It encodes CASSPRSAASEAFF.

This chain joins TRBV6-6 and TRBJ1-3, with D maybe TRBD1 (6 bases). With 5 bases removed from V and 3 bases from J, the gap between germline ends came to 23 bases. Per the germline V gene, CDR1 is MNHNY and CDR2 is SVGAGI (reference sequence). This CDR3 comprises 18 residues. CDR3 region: CASSQGRPLFELGNTIYF. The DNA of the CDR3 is TGTGCCAGCAGTCAGGGGCGTCCTTTATTTGAGCTTGGAAACACCATATATTTT.

The CDR3 DNA follows: TGTGCCAGCAGCACGGACAGGGGGCGGAATTCACCCCTCCACTTT. It encodes CASSTDRGRNSPLHF. The chain uses TRBV6-5 and TRBJ1-6, with 11 bases identical to TRBD1. The germline gives CDR1 MNHEY, CDR2 SVGAGI. This CDR3 is built from 15 residues. J gave up 7 bases and V 6 bases, and 5 bases lay outside the gene matches.